The rows below give T cell receptor beta chains drawn from one sample of a study of PD-L1 blockade in urothelial cancer. TCRdb's copy holds only in-frame clones and misses some; the assay was immunoSEQ multiplex PCR. The top ten clones hold about 14% of a sample with 35,000 to 50,000 clones, roughly 85% of them seen once. Material: PBMCs, obtained around atezolizumab (anti-PD-L1) treatment. Receptor source: a man aged 60 to 69 with urothelial cancer. Both conserved end residues are part of each CDR3. D genes are given only for firm matches. Rows may omit the clone size; those that give it use once, few, many or a size class.

j_call clone_size v_call d_call cdr3_nt cdr3_aa
TRBJ1-1 medium-sized TRBV4-1 . TGCGCCAGCAGCCCTCGAGAGAACACTGAAGCTTTCTTT CASSPRENTEAFF
TRBJ1-2 . TRBV28 TRBD1 TGTGCCAGCAGTTTAACAGGGGGCGCCCAGATCTATGGCTACACCTTC CASSLTGGAQIYGYTF
TRBJ1-1 . TRBV5-4 TRBD1 TGTGCCAGCAGCTTAGGGTCAGGGGGCGGCACTGAAGCTTTCTTT CASSLGSGGGTEAFF
TRBJ2-1 . TRBV7-2 TRBD1 TGTGCCAGCAGCTTAGCTCCGACAGGGGGCTCGAAGGACAATGAGCAGTTCTTC CASSLAPTGGSKDNEQFF
TRBJ1-2 once TRBV28 TRBD1 TGTGCCAGCAGCCCACCGGGACAGGGGAACTATGGCTACACCTTC CASSPPGQGNYGYTF
TRBJ1-4 . TRBV27 . TGTGCCAGCGGGACACTCGCAACTAATGAAAAACTGTTTTTT CASGTLATNEKLFF
TRBJ1-2 . TRBV28 . TGTGCCAGCAGTTTAGGCGGCTCAAAATATGGCTACACCTTC CASSLGGSKYGYTF
TRBJ2-2 . TRBV19 TRBD1 TGTGCCAGTAGTATGGGGGACAGGGGGAACACCGGGGAGCTGTTTTTT CASSMGDRGNTGELFF
TRBJ2-2 . TRBV6-5 . TGTGCCAGCAGACATATTTGGGGGCGAAGACCGTTTTTT CASRHIWGRRPFF
TRBJ1-2 . TRBV28 . TGTGCCAGCGGGGGCCAAGGCAGGACCTATGGCTACACCTTC CASGGQGRTYGYTF
TRBJ2-7 . TRBV21-1 . TGTGCCAGCAGGGACCAGGGGTTTCCCTACGAGCAGTACTTC CASRDQGFPYEQYF
TRBJ1-2 . TRBV7-3 . TGTGCCAGCAGCTTAACCGCGGATTATAACTATGGCTACACCTTC CASSLTADYNYGYTF
TRBJ1-1 . TRBV5-6 . TGTGCCAGCAGCTTGAGACTCAAAGGCACTGAAGCTTTCTTT CASSLRLKGTEAFF
TRBJ2-3 . TRBV7-9 TRBD2 TGTGCCAGCAGCCTGTCGGGAGGACCAGATACGCAGTATTTT CASSLSGGPDTQYF
TRBJ1-5 . TRBV18 TRBD1 TGTGCCAGCTCACGACAGGGAAAGGGGTATCAGCCCCAGCATTTT CASSRQGKGYQPQHF
TRBJ2-7 . TRBV7-8 . TGTGCCAGCAGCTTAGACAGGACAGCGCGGGAGCAGTACTTC CASSLDRTAREQYF
TRBJ2-5 once TRBV6-5 . TGTGCCAGCACTAGGGGGGGGCAGGAAGAGACCCAGTACTTC CASTRGGQEETQYF
TRBJ1-6 . TRBV28 TRBD1 TGTGCCAGCGGGAACAGACAGGGGAGGACCCTCCACTTT CASGNRQGRTLHF
TRBJ1-5 . TRBV7-2 TRBD1 TGTGCCAGCAGCGTCAGACAGGGGGTTCAGCCCCAGCATTTT CASSVRQGVQPQHF
TRBJ1-6 . TRBV18 TRBD1 TGTGCCAGCTCACCAACGACAGGGGACACTTCACCCCTCCACTTT CASSPTTGDTSPLHF
TRBJ2-3 . TRBV7-6 TRBD2 TGTGCCAGCAGCACCGGGACTAGCGGACTCACAGATACGCAGTATTTT CASSTGTSGLTDTQYF
TRBJ2-7 . TRBV5-6 TRBD1 TGTGCCAGCAGCAAGACAGGGGTGGCCTACGAGCAGTACTTC CASSKTGVAYEQYF
TRBJ1-5 few TRBV7-2 TRBD1 TGTGCCAGCGGCTGGGGGCAGGGGGGTCAGCCCCAGCATTTT CASGWGQGGQPQHF
TRBJ2-5 . TRBV19 . TGTGCCAGTAGTAACGCCAGGGGTCAGACCCAGTACTTC CASSNARGQTQYF
TRBJ2-3 . TRBV7-2 TRBD2 TGTGCCAGCAAAGCTGCGGCTAGCGGGGGCACAGATACGCAGTATTTT CASKAAASGGTDTQYF
TRBJ2-1 once TRBV7-6 TRBD2 TGTGCCAGCAGCCGGCTAGCGGGAGACAATGAGCAGTTCTTC CASSRLAGDNEQFF
TRBJ2-4 . TRBV7-9 . TGTGCCAGCAGCTTATTTCCAGATGTGGCCAAAAACATTCAGTACTTC CASSLFPDVAKNIQYF
TRBJ1-2 . TRBV28 . TGTGCCAGCAGTTCAGGAAGAGCTAACTATGGCTACACCTTC CASSSGRANYGYTF